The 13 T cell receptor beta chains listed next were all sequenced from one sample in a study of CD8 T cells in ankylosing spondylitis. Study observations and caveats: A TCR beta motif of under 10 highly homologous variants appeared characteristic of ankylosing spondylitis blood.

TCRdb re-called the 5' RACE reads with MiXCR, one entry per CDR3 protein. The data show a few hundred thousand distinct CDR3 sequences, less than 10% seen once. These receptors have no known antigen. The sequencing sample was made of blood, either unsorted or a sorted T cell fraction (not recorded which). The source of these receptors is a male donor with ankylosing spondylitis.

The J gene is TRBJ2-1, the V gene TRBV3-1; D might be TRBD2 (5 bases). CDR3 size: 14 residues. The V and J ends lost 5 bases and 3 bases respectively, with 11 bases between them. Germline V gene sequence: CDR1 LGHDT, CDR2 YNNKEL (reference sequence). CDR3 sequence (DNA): TGTGCCAGCAGCGTCAACGGACTCTACAATGAGCAGTTCTTC. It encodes CASSVNGLYNEQFF.

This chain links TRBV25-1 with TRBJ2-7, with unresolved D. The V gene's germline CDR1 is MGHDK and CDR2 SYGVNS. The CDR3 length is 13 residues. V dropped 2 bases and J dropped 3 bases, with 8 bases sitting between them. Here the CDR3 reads CASSEKANYEQYF. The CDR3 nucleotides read TGTGCCAGCAGTGAAAAGGCCAACTACGAGCAGTACTTC.

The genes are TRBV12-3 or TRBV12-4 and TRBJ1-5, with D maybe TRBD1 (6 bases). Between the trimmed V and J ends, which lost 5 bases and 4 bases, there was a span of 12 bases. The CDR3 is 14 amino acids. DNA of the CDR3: TGTGCCAGCAGTCCAATCAGGGGTAATCAGCCCCAGCATTTT. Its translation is CASSPIRGNQPQHF.

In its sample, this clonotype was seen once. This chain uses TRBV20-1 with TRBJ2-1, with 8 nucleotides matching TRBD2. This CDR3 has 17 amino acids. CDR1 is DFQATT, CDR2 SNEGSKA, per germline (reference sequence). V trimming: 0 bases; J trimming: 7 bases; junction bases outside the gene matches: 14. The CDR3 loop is CSARDRALSGGWNEQFF. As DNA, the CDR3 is TGCAGTGCTAGAGATCGGGCGCTAAGCGGGGGTTGGAATGAGCAGTTCTTC.

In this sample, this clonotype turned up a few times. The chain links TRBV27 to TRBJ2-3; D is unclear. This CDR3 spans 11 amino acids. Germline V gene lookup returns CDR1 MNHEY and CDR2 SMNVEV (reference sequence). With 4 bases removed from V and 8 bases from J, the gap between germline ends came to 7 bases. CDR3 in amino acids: CASSSPVTQYF. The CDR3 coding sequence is TGTGCCAGCAGTTCCCCAGTTACGCAGTATTTT.

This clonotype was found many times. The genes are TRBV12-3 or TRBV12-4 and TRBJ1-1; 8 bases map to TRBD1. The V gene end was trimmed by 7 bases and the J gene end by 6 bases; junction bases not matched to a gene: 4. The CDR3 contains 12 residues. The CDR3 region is CASTGQGAEAFF. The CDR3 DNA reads TGTGCCAGCACCGGACAGGGCGCTGAAGCTTTCTTT.

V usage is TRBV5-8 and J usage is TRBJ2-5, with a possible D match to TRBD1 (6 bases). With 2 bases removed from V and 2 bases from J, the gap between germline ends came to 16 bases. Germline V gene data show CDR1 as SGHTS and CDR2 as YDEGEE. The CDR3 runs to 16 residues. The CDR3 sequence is CASSLDRRLVQETQYF. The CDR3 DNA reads TGTGCCAGCAGCTTAGACAGGCGCTTGGTTCAAGAGACCCAGTACTTC.

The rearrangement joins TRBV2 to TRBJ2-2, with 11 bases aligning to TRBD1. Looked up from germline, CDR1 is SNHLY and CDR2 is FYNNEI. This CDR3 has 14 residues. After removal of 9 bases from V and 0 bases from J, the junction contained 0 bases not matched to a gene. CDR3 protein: CARGQGANTGELFF. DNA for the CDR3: TGTGCCAGGGGACAGGGGGCGAACACCGGGGAGCTGTTTTTT.

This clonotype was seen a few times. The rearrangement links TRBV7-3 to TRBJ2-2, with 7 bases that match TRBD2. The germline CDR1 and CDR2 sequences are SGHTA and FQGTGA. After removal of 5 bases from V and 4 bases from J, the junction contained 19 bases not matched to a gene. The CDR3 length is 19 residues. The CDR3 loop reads CASSPRELVAGPGTGELFF. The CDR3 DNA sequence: TGTGCCAGCAGCCCCCGGGAGTTAGTAGCGGGCCCGGGCACCGGGGAGCTGTTTTTT.

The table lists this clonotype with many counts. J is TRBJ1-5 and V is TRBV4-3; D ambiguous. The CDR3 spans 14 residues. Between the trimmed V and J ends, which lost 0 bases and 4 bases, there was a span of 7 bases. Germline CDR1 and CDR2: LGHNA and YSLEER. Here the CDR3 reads CASSQDWGNQPQHF. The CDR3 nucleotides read TGCGCCAGCAGCCAAGATTGGGGAAATCAGCCCCAGCATTTT.

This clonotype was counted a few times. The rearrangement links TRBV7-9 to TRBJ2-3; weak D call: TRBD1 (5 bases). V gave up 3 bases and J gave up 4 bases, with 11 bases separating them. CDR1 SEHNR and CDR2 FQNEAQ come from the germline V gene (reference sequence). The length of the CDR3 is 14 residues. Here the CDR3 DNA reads TGTGCCAGCAGCTTTGCAGGGCTCGCAGATACGCAGTATTTT. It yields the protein CASSFAGLADTQYF.

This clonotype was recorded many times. CDR3 coding DNA: TGTGCCTCGGTCCTAGCGGGAGGTTACGAGCAGTACTTC. Translated, it gives CASVLAGGYEQYF. The rearrangement uses TRBV13 and TRBJ2-7, with 11 bases lining up with TRBD2. The germline V gene encodes CDR1 PRHDT and CDR2 FYEKMQ (reference sequence). The CDR3 totals 13 residues. V trimming: 11 bases; J trimming: 4 bases; junction bases outside the gene matches: 7.

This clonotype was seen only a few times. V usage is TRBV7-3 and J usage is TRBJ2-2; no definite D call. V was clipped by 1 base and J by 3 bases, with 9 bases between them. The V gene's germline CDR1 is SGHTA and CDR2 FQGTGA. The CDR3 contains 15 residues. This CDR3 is CASSLMPRDTGELFF. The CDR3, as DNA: TGTGCCAGCAGCTTAATGCCCAGAGACACCGGGGAGCTGTTTTTT.